This T cell receptor beta chain was observed in a study of identical twins. TCRdb reprocessed the 5' RACE reads via MiXCR and lists one record per CDR3 protein. The data show 650,000 to 750,000 distinct CDR3 sequences, 21% seen once. The CDR3 is made up of 14 amino acids. Looked up from germline, CDR1 is DFQATT and CDR2 is SNEGSKA (reference sequence). Trimming pared 0 bases from V and 8 bases from J, leaving 16 bases between. These data were also reused for a study on T cells expressing NK-cell markers.

The V and J genes are TRBV20-1 and TRBJ1-1, with unresolved D. The sample taken for sequencing was PBMCs. This sequence was found in a woman aged 18-29 years in good health. The CDR3 coding sequence is TGCAGTGCTAGAGATACGCAGAATCGTGAGGAAGCTTTCTTT. Translation gives CSARDTQNREEAFF.